Shown below are 12 T cell receptor beta chains from a single sample sequenced in a study of preoperative IRX-2 immunotherapy in early breast cancer. Specified treatment: preoperative locoregional IRX-2 cytokine immunotherapy. Data came from immunoSEQ multiplex PCR; TCRdb stores just in-frame clones and leaves some out. The repertoire holds approximately 27,000 clones, with approximately 75% as singletons. Sequencing used lymph node tissue, obtained after IRX-2 immunotherapy. The receptors come from a human donor with breast cancer.

The chain recombines TRBV19 with TRBJ1-6; maybe TRBD1 (5 bases). Trimming shortened V by 3 bases and J by 9 bases, and 18 bases separated the two germline ends. The CDR3 runs 16 residues. Germline V gene sequence: CDR1 LNHDA, CDR2 SQIVND (reference sequence). Written as DNA, the CDR3 is TGTGCCAGTAGTATCTTTGGCGGTATTCAGGGTTCACCCCTCCACTTT. Translating gives CASSIFGGIQGSPLHF.

This chain links TRBV25-1 with TRBJ1-3; tentatively, D is TRBD1 (5 bases). Germline V gene lookup returns CDR1 MGHDK and CDR2 SYGVNS. V was pared by 2 bases and J by 9 bases, with 11 bases between. The CDR3 is 13 residues long. DNA of the CDR3: TGTGCCAGCAGTGAACCAGGGTACGCCACCATATATTTT. Its translation: CASSEPGYATIYF.

The rearrangement links TRBV7-5 to TRBJ2-4; TRBD2, the D gene given by the table, was not confirmed from the DNA. TRBV7-5 is a pseudogene. The CDR3 covers 16 residues. This CDR3 is CASSLESPGAKNIQYF. In DNA, the CDR3 is TGTGCCAGCAGCTTAGAATCGCCGGGGGCCAAAAACATTCAGTACTTC.

V usage is TRBV28 and J usage is TRBJ1-6, with 9 bases fitting TRBD1. This CDR3 is 16 amino acids long. V dropped 6 bases and J dropped 3; count of bases not matched to a gene: 6. CDR1 and CDR2 from the germline V gene are MDHEN and SYDVKM. The CDR3 region has the DNA TGTGCCAGCAGCCGGACAGGGGCGTTCTATAATTCACCCCTCCACTTT. It codes for CASSRTGAFYNSPLHF.

Only one count was recorded for this clone. The V gene is TRBV6-8, the J gene TRBJ1-1, with unresolved D. Germline assignment: CDR1 MNHGY and CDR2 SAAAGT. This CDR3 is 12 amino acids long. The germline V and J ends were trimmed by 5 bases and 9 bases, with 13 bases remaining between them. Written as DNA, the CDR3 is TGTGCCAGCAGTCCCCTGGACGGGCAAGCTTTCTTT. Residues: CASSPLDGQAFF.

The J gene is TRBJ2-2, the V gene TRBV30; no clear D gene. Germline assignment: CDR1 GTSNPN and CDR2 SVGIG (reference sequence). There are 13 residues in the CDR3. As DNA, the CDR3 is TGTGTCACCCCGGGCCCTGCGGCCGGGGAGCTGTTTTTT. This codes for CVTPGPAAGELFF. The variable domain in full, with the rest retrieved from reference TRBV30 and TRBJ2-2, is SQTIHQWPATLVQPVGSPLSLECTVEGTSNPNLYWYRQAAGRGLQLLFYSVGIGQISSEVPQNLSASRPQDRQFILSSKKLLLSDSGFYLCVTPGPAAGELFFGEGSRLTVL.

The V call is TRBV19, the J call TRBJ2-2; 8 bases line up with TRBD2. V gave up 7 bases and J gave up 1 base; unmatched junction bases: 11. This CDR3 has 17 amino acids. Germline CDR1 is LNHDA and CDR2 is SQIVND (reference sequence). As DNA, the CDR3 is TGTGCCAGTACGACCTCCCGGGGGGGCGGGAACACCGGGGAGCTGTTTTTT. This sequence encodes CASTTSRGGGNTGELFF.

A few counts support this clone. The rearrangement links TRBV4-1 to TRBJ2-4, with D maybe TRBD2 (5 bases). Trimming cost V 0 bases and J 6 bases, with 15 bases left between them. Germline V gene data show CDR1 as MGHRA and CDR2 as YSYEKL. This CDR3 comprises 16 residues. In nucleotides, the CDR3 is TGCGCCAGCAGCCAAGACCGGACTCTAACCTTAAACATTCAGTACTTC. Translation gives CASSQDRTLTLNIQYF.

This chain connects TRBV11-3 to TRBJ2-2; no clear D. CDR1 and CDR2 from the germline V gene are SGHNT and YENEEA. V was pared by 5 bases and J by 2 bases, with 9 bases between. CDR3 length: 14 amino acids. The DNA for the CDR3 is TGTGCCAGCAGCCCCGACTCAAACACCGGGGAGCTGTTTTTT. Its translation: CASSPDSNTGELFF.

This clone has a handful of counts. The gene calls are TRBV28 and TRBJ1-5, with 10 bases aligning to TRBD1. Germline values: CDR1 MDHEN, CDR2 SYDVKM. Unmatched junction bases numbered 1, after V lost 4 bases and J lost 4 bases. CDR3 size: 14 residues. The CDR3: CASSSGQGNQPQHF. As DNA, the CDR3 is TGTGCCAGCAGTTCGGGACAGGGGAATCAGCCCCAGCATTTT.

The genes are TRBV15 and TRBJ1-4, with TRBD1 as a possible D gene (5 bases). V was trimmed by 3 bases and J by 2 bases, leaving 7 bases between them. The CDR3 sequence is 14 residues long. The germline CDR1 and CDR2 sequences are LNHNV and YYDKDF (reference sequence). CDR3 sequence: CATSRTVTNEKLFF. CDR3 DNA: TGTGCCACCAGCAGGACAGTGACTAATGAAAAACTGTTTTTT.

The rearrangement links TRBV18 to TRBJ2-2, with D unresolved. The CDR3 extends over 15 amino acids. V lost 4 bases, J lost 4 bases, and 13 bases lay in between. Germline V lookup: CDR1 KGHSH, CDR2 LQKENI. The CDR3 region has the DNA TGTGCCAGCTCACTGAGCCTAGAAGTCACCGGGGAGCTGTTTTTT. It encodes CASSLSLEVTGELFF.